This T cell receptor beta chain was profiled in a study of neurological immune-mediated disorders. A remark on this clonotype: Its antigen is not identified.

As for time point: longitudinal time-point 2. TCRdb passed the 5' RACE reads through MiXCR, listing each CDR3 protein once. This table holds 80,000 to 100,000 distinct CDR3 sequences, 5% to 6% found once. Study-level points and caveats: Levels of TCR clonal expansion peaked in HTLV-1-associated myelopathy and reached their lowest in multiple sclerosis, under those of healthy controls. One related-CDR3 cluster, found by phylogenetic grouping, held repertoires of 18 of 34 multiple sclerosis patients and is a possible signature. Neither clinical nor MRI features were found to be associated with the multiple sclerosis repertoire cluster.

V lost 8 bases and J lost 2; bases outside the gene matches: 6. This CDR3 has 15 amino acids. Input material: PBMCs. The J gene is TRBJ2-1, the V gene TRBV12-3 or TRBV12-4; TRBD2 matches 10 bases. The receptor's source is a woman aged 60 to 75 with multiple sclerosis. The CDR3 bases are TGTGCCAGCCGCCCTAGCGGGGGCGCCTACAATGAGCAGTTCTTC. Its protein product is CASRPSGGAYNEQFF.